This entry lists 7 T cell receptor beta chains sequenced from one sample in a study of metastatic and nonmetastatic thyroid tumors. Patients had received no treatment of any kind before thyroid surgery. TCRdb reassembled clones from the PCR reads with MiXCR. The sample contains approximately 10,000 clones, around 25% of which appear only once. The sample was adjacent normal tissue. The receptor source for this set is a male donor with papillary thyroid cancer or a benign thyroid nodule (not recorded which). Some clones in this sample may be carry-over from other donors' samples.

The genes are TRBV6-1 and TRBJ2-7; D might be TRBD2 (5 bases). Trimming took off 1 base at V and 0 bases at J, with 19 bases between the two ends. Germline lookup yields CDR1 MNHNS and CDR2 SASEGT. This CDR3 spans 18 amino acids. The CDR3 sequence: CASSEGLTGLANSYEQYF. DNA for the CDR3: TGTGCCAGCAGTGAAGGACTAACGGGTCTAGCTAACTCCTACGAGCAGTACTTC.

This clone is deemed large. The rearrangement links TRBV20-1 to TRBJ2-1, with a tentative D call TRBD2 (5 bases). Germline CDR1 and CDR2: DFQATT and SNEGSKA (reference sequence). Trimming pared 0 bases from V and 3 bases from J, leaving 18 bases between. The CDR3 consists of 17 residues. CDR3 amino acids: CSARDDFGASLYNEQFF. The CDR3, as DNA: TGCAGTGCTAGAGATGATTTTGGCGCTAGCCTCTACAATGAGCAGTTCTTC.

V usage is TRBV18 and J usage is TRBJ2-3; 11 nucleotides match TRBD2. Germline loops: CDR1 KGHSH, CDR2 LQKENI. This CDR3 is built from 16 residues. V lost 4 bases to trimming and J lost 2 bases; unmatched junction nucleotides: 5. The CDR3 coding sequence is TGTGCCAGCTCACAGTTAGCGGGAGGGCCCACAGATACGCAGTATTTT. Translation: CASSQLAGGPTDTQYF.

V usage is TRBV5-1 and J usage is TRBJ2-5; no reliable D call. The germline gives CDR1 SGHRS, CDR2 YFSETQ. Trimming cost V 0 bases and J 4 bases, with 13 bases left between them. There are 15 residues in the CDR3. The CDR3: CASSLGPNLSETQYF. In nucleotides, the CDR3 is TGCGCCAGCAGCTTGGGGCCTAATTTGTCAGAGACCCAGTACTTC. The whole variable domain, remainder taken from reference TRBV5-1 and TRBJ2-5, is KAGVTQTPRYLIKTRGQQVTLSCSPISGHRSVSWYQQTPGQGLQFLFEYFSETQRNKGNFPGRFSGRQFSNSRSEMNVSTLELGDSALYLCASSLGPNLSETQYFGPGTRLLVL.

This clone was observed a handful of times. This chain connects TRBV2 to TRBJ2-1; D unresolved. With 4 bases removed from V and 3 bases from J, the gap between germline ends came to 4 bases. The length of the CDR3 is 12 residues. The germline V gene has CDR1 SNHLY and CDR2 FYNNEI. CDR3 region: CASSANYNEQFF. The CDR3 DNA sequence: TGTGCCAGCAGTGCCAACTACAATGAGCAGTTCTTC.

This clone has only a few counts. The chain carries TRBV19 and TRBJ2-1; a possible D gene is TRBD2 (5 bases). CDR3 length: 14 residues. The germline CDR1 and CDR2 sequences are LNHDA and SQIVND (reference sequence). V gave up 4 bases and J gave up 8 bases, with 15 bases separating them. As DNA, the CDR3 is TGTGCCAGTAGTACACTCGGGAAGGTTGATGAGCAGTTCTTC. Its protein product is CASSTLGKVDEQFF.

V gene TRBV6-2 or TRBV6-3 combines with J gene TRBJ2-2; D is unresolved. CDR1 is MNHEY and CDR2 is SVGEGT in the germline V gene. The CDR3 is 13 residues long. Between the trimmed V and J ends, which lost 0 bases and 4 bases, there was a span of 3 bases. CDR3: CASSYSGTGELFF. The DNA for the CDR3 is TGTGCCAGCAGTTACTCGGGCACCGGGGAGCTGTTTTTT.